This TCR beta chain was sequenced during a study of response to subunit inactivated influenza vaccine. V was cut by 3 bases and J by 2 bases, with 9 bases left in between. Germline lookup yields CDR1 MDHEN and CDR2 SYDVKM. The CDR3 has 14 amino acids. TCRdb reprocessed the RT-PCR reads with MiXCR, giving one entry per CDR3 protein. The sample carries about 160,000 distinct CDR3 sequences, approximately 12% recorded once. Many counts were recorded for this clonotype. The antigen remains unidentified. Notes on the study in general: Authors proposed each seasonal influenza vaccination draws in few new T cells.

The chain joins TRBV28 to TRBJ2-3, with D perhaps TRBD2 (7 bases). This TCR came from a man aged 45-69 years who received an inactivated influenza vaccine. The material was CD8+ T cells sorted from PBMCs, obtained roughly 24 months after vaccination. The CDR3 loop reads CASSLGGATDTQYF. The DNA for the CDR3 is TGTGCCAGCAGTTTGGGGGGGGCCACAGATACGCAGTATTTT.